The 14 T cell receptor beta chains below were found in one sample sequenced in a study of regulatory T cells in long-lasting Graves disease. Described time point: newly diagnosed GD, antithyroid drugs for less than 3 months. Generation of the TCR library employed RNA extracted from PBMCs. Researchers made TCR beta libraries by using iRepertoire HTBI primers and running Arm-PCR on CDR3 regions. TCRdb passed the multiplex PCR reads through MiXCR, listing each CDR3 protein once. The sample includes about 530,000 distinct CDR3 sequences, about 16% of them seen just once. These data also featured in a second study, about T cells in Graves' hyperthyroidism and ophthalmopathy.

Sequencing used peripheral blood mononuclear cells (PBMCs), obtained at new diagnosis, from a patient treated with antithyroid drugs. The receptors derive from a woman aged 35-65 years with Graves disease.

This clonotype was observed many times. The CDR3 sequence: CATSRVLGPYNEQFF. CDR3 nucleotide sequence: TGTGCCACCAGCAGAGTTTTGGGGCCTTACAATGAGCAGTTCTTC. This chain joins TRBV15 and TRBJ2-1; TRBD1 is a possible D gene (5 bases). The CDR3 sequence is 15 residues long. V was cut by 1 base and J by 4 bases, with 11 bases left in between. CDR1 LNHNV and CDR2 YYDKDF come from the germline V gene (reference sequence).

This clonotype has a count of ten or more. The CDR3 DNA reads as TGTGCCAGCAGCTTTCATTCGGGGGAAACCGGGGAGCTGTTTTTT. Translation: CASSFHSGETGELFF. The V and J genes are TRBV7-3 and TRBJ2-2; tentative D call: TRBD2 (6 bases). The V end lost 3 bases, the J end lost 5 bases, and 13 bases lay between the germline ends. The CDR3 is 15 amino acids. CDR1 and CDR2 (germline): SGHTA, FQGTGA.

This rearrangement joins TRBV7-2 to TRBJ2-7; 10 bases agree with TRBD2. Germline-derived CDR1 and CDR2 are SGHTA and FQGNSA. The CDR3 runs 18 residues. With 5 bases clipped from V and 0 bases from J, the junction kept 13 bases outside the gene matches. The DNA for the CDR3 is TGTGCCAGCAGCCGGGGGGTAGCGGGGGGATTTAACTCCTACGAGCAGTACTTC. Residues: CASSRGVAGGFNSYEQYF.

This clonotype was seen a handful of times. The V and J genes are TRBV24-1 and TRBJ1-5, with D unresolved. Germline V CDR1 and CDR2: KGHDR, SFDVKD. The CDR3 has 12 amino acids. Trimming took 2 bases from V and 13 from J, leaving 11 bases between them. The CDR3 protein is CATSDSQKHQHF. For the CDR3, the DNA is TGTGCCACCAGTGATTCTCAGAAACATCAGCATTTT.

This clonotype was counted only a few times. V is TRBV19 and J is TRBJ1-1; D is unresolved. The CDR3 is 16 amino acids. V gave up 6 bases and J gave up 4 bases, with 21 bases separating them. Germline V gene lookup returns CDR1 LNHDA and CDR2 SQIVND (reference sequence). The CDR3 sequence: CASSRNTWLQSTEAFF. The CDR3 DNA sequence: TGTGCCAGTAGCAGGAACACTTGGCTCCAGAGCACTGAAGCTTTCTTT.

This clonotype was detected ten times or more. The chain uses TRBV3-1 and TRBJ2-3; D gene unclear. V was trimmed by 1 base and J by 3 bases, leaving 5 bases between them. Germline V gives CDR1 LGHDT, CDR2 YNNKEL (reference sequence). This CDR3 spans 13 amino acids. In DNA form, the CDR3 reads TGTGCCAGCAGCCAAGTAACAACAGATACGCAGTATTTT. This encodes CASSQVTTDTQYF.

Comments on this clonotype: Possible read error: a much larger clone is one base away. The chain uses TRBV2 and TRBJ2-1, with D possibly matching TRBD1 (5 bases). Germline loops: CDR1 SNHLY, CDR2 FYNNEI. CDR3 size: 18 residues. This CDR3 reads CVSSYYIGHPRAHNEQFF. The CDR3 region has the DNA TGTGTCAGCAGTTACTATATCGGACACCCAAGAGCCCACAATGAGCAGTTCTTC.

The gene calls are TRBV11-2 and TRBJ2-3; maybe TRBD2 (7 bases). The CDR3 has 15 amino acids. Germline V gene lookup returns CDR1 SGHAT and CDR2 FQNNGV. V lost 6 bases and J lost 5, with 18 bases in between. The DNA for the CDR3 is TGTGCCAGCAGACCCACGGGGGGCGCGGGAGATACGCAGTATTTT. Its protein product is CASRPTGGAGDTQYF.

This clonotype was found many times. The chain links TRBV5-1 to TRBJ2-1; 8 nucleotides line up with TRBD1. CDR1 is SGHRS, CDR2 YFSETQ, per germline. Trimming at V came to 4 bases and at J to 9 bases, leaving 15 bases not matched to a gene. This CDR3 is built from 16 residues. This chain's CDR3 is CASSQAWTGWEGEQFF. The CDR3 region has the DNA TGCGCCAGCAGCCAAGCCTGGACAGGGTGGGAAGGTGAGCAGTTCTTC.

This clonotype came up many times. The rearrangement links TRBV28 to TRBJ2-5; D is undetermined. V lost 3 bases to trimming and J lost 1 base, with 12 bases between them. This CDR3 is built from 15 residues. The germline V gene encodes CDR1 MDHEN and CDR2 SYDVKM. CDR3 protein: CASSLWSEIQETQYF. The DNA of the CDR3 is TGTGCCAGCAGTTTGTGGAGTGAGATCCAAGAGACCCAGTACTTC.

The J gene is TRBJ1-6, the V gene TRBV28; D is undetermined. Germline V gene sequence: CDR1 MDHEN, CDR2 SYDVKM. Trimming removed 5 bases at V and 0 bases at J, with 8 bases between. The CDR3 covers 15 residues. The CDR3 nucleotides are TGTGCCAGCAGTGCTCAGAGCTCCTATAATTCACCCCTCCACTTT. This gives the protein CASSAQSSYNSPLHF.

This clonotype was seen many times. This chain joins TRBV2 and TRBJ2-3; no clear D. Germline CDR1 and CDR2: SNHLY and FYNNEI. The CDR3 is made up of 13 amino acids. Trimming removed 4 bases from V and 8 bases from J, with 13 bases in between. CDR3 sequence (DNA): TGTGCCAGCAGTGGAATTCTTGACACTACGCAGTATTTT. This sequence encodes CASSGILDTTQYF.

The chain has TRBV14 and TRBJ1-6, with D uncertain. Germline CDR1 SGHDN, CDR2 FVKESK. Trimming left V 2 bases short and J 7 bases short, with 12 bases between. The CDR3 extends over 15 amino acids. In DNA form, the CDR3 reads TGTGCCAGCAGCCAATGGGATATTGGGAATTCACCCCTCCACTTT. This gives the protein CASSQWDIGNSPLHF.

There are a few counts of this clonotype. This chain uses TRBV18 with TRBJ1-4, with TRBD1 identical over 9 bases. V shed 6 bases and J 8 bases; nucleotides not matched to a gene: 13. Germline V gene sequence: CDR1 KGHSH, CDR2 LQKENI. The CDR3 is 16 residues long. The CDR3 sequence is CASSPRLQGAGEKLFF. CDR3 coding DNA: TGTGCCAGCTCCCCCCGCTTACAGGGGGCTGGGGAAAAACTGTTTTTT.